The T cell receptor (beta chain) under discussion was sequenced for a study of identical twins. General study findings and limits: It was cross-sectional statistical analysis, not following the same donors, that the conclusions relied on.

As for this clonotype: The antigen is unknown.

One entry per CDR3 protein, called by TCRdb with MiXCR from the 5' RACE reads. The repertoire holds 1.5 million to 2 million distinct CDR3 sequences, with 25% to 35% as singletons. The CDR3 totals 16 residues. V shed 0 bases and J shed 4 bases, with 15 bases lying between them. Germline lookup yields CDR1 LGHNA and CDR2 YNFKEQ. The chain is built from TRBV4-2 and TRBJ1-2, with TRBD1 as a possible D gene (5 bases). Sequencing used cord blood. This receptor was identified in a newborn girl in good health. The CDR3 spells CASSQDKGAPGYGYTF. DNA of the CDR3: TGTGCCAGCAGCCAAGATAAAGGGGCCCCGGGCTATGGCTACACCTTC.